This is a list of T cell receptor beta chains from one sample in a study of spatial heterogeneity in lung cancer. MiXCR was run by TCRdb on the 5' RACE reads, yielding one entry per CDR3 protein. The sample lists about 9,900 distinct CDR3 sequences, around 6% occurring once. Material: lung tumor tissue, obtained at surgery. The receptors were sampled from a female donor with early-stage non-small cell lung cancer. Both conserved end residues are part of each CDR3. D genes are given only for firm matches. Clone size appears in some rows only: once, few, many, or a class for an expanded clone.

D gene,J gene,clone size,V gene,CDR3 DNA,CDR3 protein
TRBD1,TRBJ2-2,-,TRBV4-3,TGCGCCAGCAGCGAAGAATTAGGGGCAGGGGGCAACGGGGAGCTGTTTTTT,CASSEELGAGGNGELFF
-,TRBJ2-7,many,TRBV11-2,TGTGCCAGCAGCTTACTGGTTCCCGACGAGCAGTACTTC,CASSLLVPDEQYF
-,TRBJ1-1,many,TRBV6-5,TGTGCCAGCAGTTACGAGGTAGTCGGCTACACTGAAGCTTTCTTT,CASSYEVVGYTEAFF
TRBD2,TRBJ2-1,many,TRBV7-9,TGTGCCAGCACTGCCCTAGCGGGTGAGGGTAATGAGCAGTTCTTC,CASTALAGEGNEQFF
-,TRBJ1-1,medium-sized,TRBV14,TGTGCCAGCAGCCGTCAGTCGGCGAACACTGAAGCTTTCTTT,CASSRQSANTEAFF
-,TRBJ2-5,medium-sized,TRBV6-6,TGTGCCAGCTCGACGATACAGGGTTACCAAGAGACCCAGTACTTC,CASSTIQGYQETQYF
-,TRBJ2-5,many,TRBV2,TGTGCCAGCAGTAGTAACAGTCAAGTCCAAGAGACCCAGTACTTC,CASSSNSQVQETQYF
-,TRBJ2-3,medium-sized,TRBV7-9,TGTGCCAGCAGTGAATATGCTGAACGAGTGGAAGATACGCAGTATTTT,CASSEYAERVEDTQYF
-,TRBJ2-3,many,TRBV29-1,TGCAGCGTTGAAGAGGAAGGGCAGAACAACACAGATACGCAGTATTTT,CSVEEEGQNNTDTQYF
TRBD1,TRBJ1-2,medium-sized,TRBV28,TGTGCCAGCAGCTCCGGGACAGGGGGTGGACGTGGCTACACCTTC,CASSSGTGGGRGYTF
-,TRBJ1-1,many,TRBV5-5,TGTGCCAGCAGCTTTAGTACAGCTCAGGTCACTGAAGCTTTCTTT,CASSFSTAQVTEAFF